This T cell receptor beta chain comes out of a study of T cells after yellow fever vaccination. For the study at large: SMART-Seq v4 Ultra Low Input prepared libraries from low-cell fractions.

TCRdb reprocessed the 5' RACE reads with MiXCR, giving one entry per CDR3 protein. The sample includes 150,000 to 200,000 distinct CDR3 sequences, roughly 6.4% of them seen just once. Study results and limitations: Clones that expanded after primary vaccination mostly reappeared after the booster (96% CD4, approximately 85% CD8). A faster peak, day 5 versus 15, was reached by the weaker secondary response.

With respect to this clonotype: What it recognizes is unknown.

This receptor was taken from a man between 18 and 29 years old who received the YFV17D yellow fever vaccine. This material consisted of CD4+ T cells sorted from PBMCs, taken on the day of the first yellow fever vaccination.

CDR3 amino acids: CASSPRGAYNDGQFF. CDR3 coding DNA: TGTGCCAGCAGCCCCCGGGGGGCTTACAATGATGGGCAGTTCTTC. The chain is built from TRBV7-3 and TRBJ2-1; TRBD2 is a possible D gene (7 bases). Per germline, CDR1 SGHTA and CDR2 FQGTGA. This CDR3 region has 15 residues. The V end was cut by 5 bases, the J end by 12 bases, with 23 bases between. Full variable domain (remainder filled in from reference TRBV7-3 and TRBJ2-1): GAGVSQTPSNKVTEKGKYVELRCDPISGHTALYWYRQSLGQGPEFLIYFQGTGAADDSGLPNDRFFAVRPEGSVSTLKIQRTERGDSAVYLCASSPRGAYNDGQFFGPGTRLTVL.